These 20 T cell receptor beta chains were sequenced from one sample in a study of control samples from healthy donors and cancer patients. Repertoires were generated with immunoSEQ multiplex PCR, while TCRdb's copy carries only in-frame clones and drops some. Its table records about 200,000 clones. The sequencing sample was made of blood. The receptors were gathered from a woman aged 30 to 39 in good health.

V is TRBV4-2 and J is TRBJ2-2; 7 nucleotides match TRBD2. Germline V gene lookup returns CDR1 LGHNA and CDR2 YNFKEQ. The CDR3 is made up of 18 amino acids. After removal of 0 bases from V and 6 bases from J, the junction contained 13 bases not matched to a gene. The CDR3 DNA sequence: TGTGCCAGCAGCCAAGACCCCGTGGGGGGGATGGGGGCCGGGGAGCTGTTTTTT. Translated, it gives CASSQDPVGGMGAGELFF.

The genes are TRBV6-6 and TRBJ2-3; 8 bases agree with TRBD1. With V trimmed by 5 bases and J by 0 bases, 4 bases remained unmatched. The CDR3 is made up of 15 amino acids. Germline loops: CDR1 MNHNY, CDR2 SVGAGI (reference sequence). DNA for the CDR3: TGTGCCAGCAGTAGGACAGGGCCCAGCACAGATACGCAGTATTTT. This codes for CASSRTGPSTDTQYF.

The rearrangement uses TRBV18 and TRBJ2-7; D perhaps matches TRBD2 (6 bases). Per the germline V gene, CDR1 is KGHSH and CDR2 is LQKENI. This CDR3 contains 14 residues. The V end was cut by 4 bases, the J end by 4 bases, with 14 bases between. CDR3 sequence (DNA): TGTGCCAGCTCACATGGGGCGGGGTTATACGAGCAGTACTTC. The encoded protein is CASSHGAGLYEQYF.

The chain links TRBV20-1 to TRBJ2-5, with D hard to call. V was cut by 6 bases and J by 2 bases, with 7 bases left in between. Germline CDR1 reads DFQATT; CDR2 reads SNEGSKA (reference sequence). The CDR3 covers 11 residues. The CDR3 nucleotides read TGCAGTGCCTCGCGGCAAGAGACCCAGTACTTC. Its translation: CSASRQETQYF.

V usage is TRBV7-2 and J usage is TRBJ2-5; D is undetermined. The CDR3 is made up of 13 amino acids. Germline loops: CDR1 SGHTA, CDR2 FQGNSA. The germline V and J ends were trimmed by 1 base and 3 bases, with 6 bases remaining between them. The chain's CDR3 is CASSLDAEETQYF. For the CDR3, the DNA is TGTGCCAGCAGCTTAGACGCTGAAGAGACCCAGTACTTC.

The CDR3 spells CASSLAAADRETQYF. For the CDR3, the DNA is TGTGCCAGCAGCTTAGCGGCGGCGGATCGCGAGACCCAGTACTTC. This rearrangement joins TRBV11-1 to TRBJ2-5; D is unresolved. This CDR3 region has 15 residues. The V gene lost 0 bases and the J gene lost 5 bases, with 13 bases spanning the gap. Germline CDR1 reads SGHAT; CDR2 reads FQDESV (reference sequence).

The chain uses TRBV5-1 and TRBJ2-5, with 11 bases identical to TRBD1. This CDR3 is built from 15 residues. The trim removed 4 bases at V and 5 bases at J, leaving 7 bases unmatched. CDR1 and CDR2 (germline): SGHRS, YFSETQ. The CDR3 here is CASSGGTGGGETQYF. The CDR3, as DNA: TGCGCCAGCAGCGGCGGGACAGGGGGTGGTGAGACCCAGTACTTC.

This chain joins TRBV3-1 (or the pseudogene TRBV3-2) and TRBJ1-1; D is unclear. Trimming took off 1 base at V and 2 bases at J, with 5 bases between the two ends. Germline CDR1 reads LGHDT; CDR2 reads YNNKEL (reference sequence). The CDR3 consists of 13 residues. Here the CDR3 DNA reads TGTGCCAGCAGCCAAGGTGGAAACACTGAAGCTTTCTTT. Its protein product is CASSQGGNTEAFF.

This rearrangement joins TRBV7-8 to TRBJ2-3; perhaps TRBD2 as D (5 bases). The V end lost 0 bases, the J end lost 2 bases, and 12 bases lay between the germline ends. Germline loops: CDR1 SGHVS, CDR2 FQNEAQ. The CDR3 is made up of 16 amino acids. CDR3 in DNA: TGTGCCAGCAGCTTAGCTTGGATCGGGAACACAGATACGCAGTATTTT. Translating it yields CASSLAWIGNTDTQYF.

The chain links TRBV6-4 to TRBJ1-1; possibly TRBD1 for D (5 bases). Trimming took 1 base from V and 5 from J, leaving 8 bases between them. The germline V gene encodes CDR1 MRHNA and CDR2 SNTAGT. CDR3 size: 13 residues. CDR3 sequence reads: CASSDWGETEAFF. CDR3 sequence (DNA): TGTGCCAGCAGTGACTGGGGGGAAACTGAAGCTTTCTTT.

V is TRBV18 and J is TRBJ1-5; no clear D gene. V lost 6 bases and J lost 0, with 12 bases in between. The length of the CDR3 is 15 residues. CDR1 is KGHSH, CDR2 LQKENI, per germline. The CDR3, as DNA: TGTGCCAGCTCCCTCTCCGGCGATAGCAATCAGCCCCAGCATTTT. Its translation: CASSLSGDSNQPQHF.

V usage is TRBV7-2 and J usage is TRBJ1-6, with D possibly being TRBD1 (5 bases). The CDR3 sequence is 15 residues long. CDR1 and CDR2 (germline): SGHTA, FQGNSA. V dropped 3 bases and J dropped 10 bases, with 16 bases sitting between them. CDR3 loop: CASSFPPSGLSPLHF. Here the CDR3 DNA reads TGTGCCAGCAGCTTTCCCCCCTCAGGGTTATCACCCCTCCACTTT.

The rearrangement uses TRBV5-6 and TRBJ1-6, with D possibly TRBD1 on 5 matching bases. Germline V CDR1 and CDR2: SGHDT, YYEEEE. The CDR3 is 15 residues long. V lost 4 bases and J lost 7, with 15 bases in between. The DNA of the CDR3 is TGTGCCAGCAGCCCGCCGGGACTCTTAAATTCACCCCTCCACTTT. This gives the protein CASSPPGLLNSPLHF.

This chain links TRBV5-8 with TRBJ1-2, with D possibly matching TRBD1 (6 bases). V was trimmed by 2 bases and J by 2 bases, leaving 10 bases between them. CDR1 is SGHTS and CDR2 is YDEGEE in the germline V gene. This CDR3 has 14 amino acids. The CDR3 reads CASSFLGANYGYTF. The DNA of the CDR3 is TGTGCCAGCAGCTTTCTGGGGGCGAACTATGGCTACACCTTC.

V is TRBV6-5 and J is TRBJ1-2, with a tentative D call TRBD1 (6 bases). The CDR3 extends over 14 amino acids. Germline lookup yields CDR1 MNHEY and CDR2 SVGAGI. V was pared by 6 bases and J by 5 bases, with 16 bases between. The CDR3 DNA reads as TGTGCCAGCAGCAGAAACAGGGCCGGGTATGGCTACACCTTC. It codes for CASSRNRAGYGYTF.

The chain carries TRBV5-1 and TRBJ2-7; TRBD1 matches at 7 bases. The germline V gene has CDR1 SGHRS and CDR2 YFSETQ. The CDR3 spans 14 residues. V shed 2 bases and J 7 bases; nucleotides not matched to a gene: 9. The CDR3 nucleotides read TGCGCCAGCAGCTTAGGACAGGCTTGGGGGGAGCAGTACTTC. This codes for CASSLGQAWGEQYF.

The V gene is TRBV10-1, the J gene TRBJ2-7, with D maybe TRBD1 (6 bases). The CDR3 length is 18 residues. V gave up 1 base and J gave up 3 bases, with 22 bases separating them. Germline V gene sequence: CDR1 WNHNN, CDR2 SYGVQD (reference sequence). This CDR3 reads CASSEWFGGQRANYEQYF. The CDR3 DNA follows: TGCGCCAGCAGTGAGTGGTTTGGGGGACAACGAGCCAACTACGAGCAGTACTTC.

The chain recombines TRBV5-1 with TRBJ1-1; TRBD1 might be the D (6 bases). CDR1 is SGHRS and CDR2 is YFSETQ in the germline V gene. Trimming left V 2 bases short and J 4 bases short, with 12 bases between. This CDR3 contains 14 residues. CDR3 amino acids: CASSLEDSSTEAFF. The CDR3 nucleotides are TGCGCCAGCAGCTTAGAGGACAGTTCCACTGAAGCTTTCTTT.

V usage is TRBV19 and J usage is TRBJ1-2; 8 bases match TRBD1. The germline CDR1 and CDR2 sequences are LNHDA and SQIVND (reference sequence). V lost 6 bases, J lost 6 bases, and 6 bases stayed unmatched. The CDR3 has 13 residues. Written as DNA, the CDR3 is TGTGCCAGTAGACTGGACAGGGACCATGGCTACACCTTC. Translating it yields CASRLDRDHGYTF.

The V call is TRBV7-2, the J call TRBJ2-5; D unclear. Germline V gene sequence: CDR1 SGHTA, CDR2 FQGNSA. V lost 1 base and J lost 5, with 8 bases in between. This CDR3 is 13 amino acids long. The CDR3 DNA follows: TGTGCCAGCAGCTTAGTCTTCGGCGAGACCCAGTACTTC. It specifies CASSLVFGETQYF.